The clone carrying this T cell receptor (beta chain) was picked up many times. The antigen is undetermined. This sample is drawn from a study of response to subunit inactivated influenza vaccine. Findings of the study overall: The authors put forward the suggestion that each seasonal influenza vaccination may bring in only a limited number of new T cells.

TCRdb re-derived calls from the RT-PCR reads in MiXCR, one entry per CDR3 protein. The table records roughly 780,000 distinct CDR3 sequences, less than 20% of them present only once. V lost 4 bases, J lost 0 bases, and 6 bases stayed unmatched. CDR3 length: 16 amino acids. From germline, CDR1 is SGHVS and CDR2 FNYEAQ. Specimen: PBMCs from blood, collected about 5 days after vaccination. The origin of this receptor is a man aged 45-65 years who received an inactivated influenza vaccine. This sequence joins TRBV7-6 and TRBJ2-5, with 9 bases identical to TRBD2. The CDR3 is CASSWRGGLYQETQYF. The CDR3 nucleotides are TGTGCCAGCAGCTGGCGGGGGGGACTTTACCAAGAGACCCAGTACTTC.